The rows below give T cell receptor beta chains drawn from one sample of a study of blood T cell repertoires in COVID-19. The assay was immunoSEQ multiplex PCR, and TCRdb's table has in-frame clones only and misses some. The sample carries around 260,000 clones, around 85% recorded once. What was sequenced was PBMCs or T cells enriched from blood (not recorded which). Receptors were obtained from a woman aged 25 to 39 who had recovered from COVID-19. CDR3s include the opening cysteine and the closing phenylalanine or tryptophan. The D gene is left open where the match is weak. Not every row has a clone size; where given, it reads once, few, many or a size class.

length	D	V	size	J	CDR3	DNA
14	NA	TRBV18	NA	TRBJ1-5	CASSPGGGNQPQHF	TGTGCCAGCTCCCCTGGGGGGGGAAATCAGCCCCAGCATTTT
15	NA	TRBV5-1	few	TRBJ2-7	CASSVSLGGSYEQYF	TGCGCCAGCAGCGTCTCGCTCGGGGGTTCCTACGAGCAGTACTTC
15	TRBD2	TRBV6-6	NA	TRBJ2-1	CASSYLAGGPNEQFF	TGTGCCAGCAGTTACCTAGCGGGAGGACCCAATGAGCAGTTCTTC
12	NA	TRBV2	NA	TRBJ2-1	CASSDSYNEQFF	TGTGCCAGCAGTGACAGTTACAATGAGCAGTTCTTC
16	TRBD2	TRBV10-1	NA	TRBJ2-1	CASSETSGGARNEQFF	TGCGCCAGCAGTGAAACTAGCGGGGGGGCTAGGAATGAGCAGTTCTTC
14	TRBD1	TRBV19	NA	TRBJ2-7	CASRIGQGAYEQYF	TGTGCCAGTAGAATTGGACAGGGGGCATACGAGCAGTACTTC
13	TRBD1	TRBV19	NA	TRBJ1-6	CASSNMGTGNLHF	TGTGCCAGTAGTAATATGGGGACAGGGAATCTCCACTTT
11	NA	TRBV27	NA	TRBJ2-7	CASSDRDEQYF	TGTGCCAGCAGTGATCGAGACGAGCAGTACTTC
10	TRBD1	TRBV20-1	few	TRBJ2-5	CSASGGPQYF	TGCAGTGCTTCAGGGGGCCCCCAGTACTTC
11	NA	TRBV20-1	NA	TRBJ2-5	CSARLEETQYF	TGCAGTGCTAGATTAGAAGAGACCCAGTACTTC
16	NA	TRBV4-1	NA	TRBJ2-6	CASRKGVLSGANVLTF	TGCGCCAGCAGAAAAGGGGTTCTCTCTGGGGCCAACGTCCTGACTTTC
13	NA	TRBV4-1	NA	TRBJ1-1	CASSRGPGTEAFF	TGCGCCAGCAGCCGGGGCCCTGGGACTGAAGCTTTCTTT
18	TRBD1	TRBV25-1	NA	TRBJ1-3	CASSLGTASHYSGNTIYF	TGTGCCAGCAGTCTGGGGACAGCATCTCACTACTCTGGAAACACCATATATTTT
17	TRBD2	TRBV25-1	NA	TRBJ2-5	CASSESQRGAAGETQYF	TGTGCCAGCAGTGAATCCCAGCGGGGGGCCGCCGGAGAGACCCAGTACTTC
15	NA	TRBV5-6	few	TRBJ2-3	CASSDGQSSTDTQYF	TGTGCCAGCAGCGACGGACAGTCTAGCACAGATACGCAGTATTTT
17	NA	TRBV7-9	NA	TRBJ2-1	CASSSSTGEGIYNEQFF	TGTGCCAGCAGCTCATCGACAGGGGAGGGTATATACAATGAGCAGTTCTTC
12	NA	TRBV18	NA	TRBJ1-2	CWSGGSSYGYTF	TGTTGGTCCGGCGGTAGTAGCTATGGCTACACCTTC
17	NA	TRBV11-2	NA	TRBJ1-3	CASSLEVRQGGRNTIYF	TGTGCCAGCAGCTTAGAGGTTCGTCAGGGAGGTCGAAACACCATATATTTT
16	NA	TRBV6-1	NA	TRBJ1-3	CASSEADSHSGNTIYF	TGTGCCAGCAGTGAAGCAGACAGCCACTCTGGAAACACCATATATTTT
15	TRBD2	TRBV6-2/TRBV6-3	NA	TRBJ2-5	CASSSRTSGGETQYF	TGTGCCAGCAGTTCGCGGACTAGCGGGGGGGAGACCCAGTACTTC
17	NA	TRBV4-1	few	TRBJ2-7	CASSQATARSSSYEQYF	TGCGCCAGCAGCCAAGCGACAGCTCGGTCGAGCTCCTACGAGCAGTACTTC
14	NA	TRBV30	NA	TRBJ1-5	CAWSAATGDQPQHF	TGTGCCTGGAGTGCAGCGACCGGGGATCAGCCCCAGCATTTT
15	TRBD1	TRBV28	few	TRBJ1-4	CASSLQGARKEKLFF	TGTGCCAGCAGTTTACAGGGGGCGAGGAAAGAAAAACTGTTTTTT
14	TRBD1	TRBV7-9	NA	TRBJ1-2	CASSGGGQKDGYTF	TGTGCCAGCAGCGGTGGGGGACAGAAGGATGGCTACACCTTC
13	NA	TRBV3-1/TRBV3-2	NA	TRBJ1-1	CASSRGTLDEAFF	TGTGCCAGCAGCCGTGGGACATTGGATGAAGCTTTCTTT
14	TRBD1	TRBV28	NA	TRBJ1-1	CASSFDRGYTEAFF	TGTGCCAGCAGTTTCGACAGGGGGTACACTGAAGCTTTCTTT
17	NA	TRBV6-1	NA	TRBJ1-5	CASSEGAGGAGNQPQHF	TGTGCCAGCAGTGAAGGGGCGGGGGGCGCAGGCAATCAGCCCCAGCATTTT
12	TRBD1	TRBV6-5	NA	TRBJ1-1	CASSQDRVEAFF	TGTGCCAGCAGCCAGGACAGGGTTGAAGCTTTCTTT
13	NA	TRBV15	NA	TRBJ1-5	CATSRERGQPQHF	TGTGCCACCAGCAGAGAGAGAGGGCAGCCCCAGCATTTT
14	NA	TRBV9	NA	TRBJ2-2	CASSVVEDTGELFF	TGTGCCAGCAGCGTAGTGGAGGACACCGGGGAGCTGTTTTTT
16	TRBD1	TRBV30	NA	TRBJ1-6	CAWSRTGVSYNSPLHF	TGTGCCTGGAGTCGGACAGGGGTCTCCTATAATTCACCCCTCCACTTT
13	NA	TRBV11-2	NA	TRBJ2-1	CASSMDRRDEQFF	TGTGCCAGCAGCATGGACAGGAGGGATGAGCAGTTCTTC
16	NA	TRBV5-5	once	TRBJ1-5	CASSLDSRGGNQPQHF	TGTGCCAGCAGCTTGGACAGCAGGGGTGGAAATCAGCCCCAGCATTTT
16	NA	TRBV5-1	NA	TRBJ2-1	CASSLVLATSYNEQFF	TGCGCCAGCAGCTTGGTGCTAGCGACCTCCTACAATGAGCAGTTCTTC
14	TRBD1	TRBV5-8	NA	TRBJ1-1	CASSWTGQNTEAFF	TGTGCCAGCAGCTGGACAGGCCAGAACACTGAAGCTTTCTTT
15	TRBD1	TRBV25-1	NA	TRBJ1-4	CASIDDRTGGEKLFF	TGTGCCAGCATCGACGACAGGACAGGGGGAGAAAAACTGTTTTTT
15	NA	TRBV5-8	NA	TRBJ2-3	CASSPEQGLTDTQYF	TGTGCCAGCAGCCCGGAACAGGGATTGACAGATACGCAGTATTTT
12	NA	TRBV10-3	NA	TRBJ1-1	CAIRLGPGEAFF	TGTGCCATCAGACTAGGGCCCGGTGAAGCTTTCTTT
13	NA	TRBV10-3	NA	TRBJ1-5	CAIRDRINQPQHF	TGTGCCATCCGTGACAGGATCAATCAGCCCCAGCATTTT
16	NA	TRBV10-3	NA	TRBJ2-1	CAISAQTGSSYNEQFF	TGTGCCATCAGTGCTCAAACAGGGAGCTCCTACAATGAGCAGTTCTTC
14	TRBD1	TRBV7-2	NA	TRBJ2-5	CASSLIQGWQTQYF	TGTGCCAGCAGCTTAATACAGGGGTGGCAGACCCAGTACTTC
14	TRBD1	TRBV19	once	TRBJ1-5	CASSWTGGNQPQHF	TGTGCCAGTAGCTGGACAGGGGGGAATCAGCCCCAGCATTTT
16	NA	TRBV6-1	NA	TRBJ2-3	CASSEASGVFTDTQYF	TGTGCCAGCAGTGAGGCTTCGGGGGTTTTTACAGATACGCAGTATTTT
14	TRBD1	TRBV27	NA	TRBJ2-7	CASSTDRGIDEQYF	TGTGCCAGCAGCACCGACAGGGGGATAGACGAGCAGTACTTC
14	TRBD1	TRBV4-1	NA	TRBJ2-7	CASRTRDSTYEQYF	TGCGCCAGCAGGACCCGGGACAGCACCTACGAGCAGTACTTC
14	TRBD1	TRBV18	NA	TRBJ2-7	CASSPRDRAYEQYF	TGTGCCAGCTCACCTCGGGACAGAGCCTACGAGCAGTACTTC
16	TRBD1	TRBV28	NA	TRBJ1-1	CASSSDSGTGTTEAFF	TGTGCCAGCAGTTCCGACTCCGGGACAGGGACGACTGAAGCTTTCTTT
15	NA	TRBV19	NA	TRBJ2-2	CASKVTNLNTGELFF	TGTGCCAGTAAGGTGACTAACCTTAACACCGGGGAGCTGTTTTTT
15	TRBD1	TRBV28	NA	TRBJ2-7	CASSFAGQASYEQYF	TGTGCCAGCAGTTTTGCGGGACAGGCCTCCTACGAGCAGTACTTC
15	TRBD1	TRBV4-1	NA	TRBJ1-2	CASSQGNRGAYGYTF	TGCGCCAGCAGCCAGGGCAACAGGGGCGCCTATGGCTACACCTTC
15	NA	TRBV28	NA	TRBJ2-4	CASTETGASKNIQYF	TGTGCCAGCACCGAGACAGGTGCATCCAAAAACATTCAGTACTTC
15	NA	TRBV28	NA	TRBJ1-5	CASSFSRGWGQPQHF	TGTGCCAGCAGTTTCTCCAGGGGATGGGGTCAGCCCCAGCATTTT
12	NA	TRBV7-9	NA	TRBJ2-7	CASSRDHYEQYF	TGTGCCAGCAGCCGGGATCATTACGAGCAGTACTTC
15	TRBD1	TRBV5-4	NA	TRBJ2-7	CASSYRGHSLYEQYF	TGTGCCAGCAGCTACAGGGGCCACTCGCTCTACGAGCAGTACTTC
15	TRBD1	TRBV6-4	once	TRBJ2-1	CASTKGAGENNEQFF	TGTGCCAGCACGAAGGGGGCCGGTGAGAACAATGAGCAGTTCTTC